A single sample gave rise to the 32 T cell receptor beta chains below, sequenced in a study of cytomegalovirus exposure and HLA in healthy donors. The PCR made use of 60 Vbeta and 13 Jbeta primers. Sequenced by immunoSEQ multiplex PCR; TCRdb stores in-frame clones only, minus some. This table holds some 110,000 clones, over 70% found once. Material: PBMCs. These TCRs come from a woman aged 45-65 years in good health and CMV-seropositive.

The V gene is TRBV7-3, the J gene TRBJ2-2; TRBD1 aligns across 7 bases. Germline CDR1 and CDR2: SGHTA and FQGTGA. There are 16 residues in the CDR3. V was pared by 4 bases and J by 6 bases, with 11 bases of the junction left unmatched. The DNA for the CDR3 is TGTGCCAGCAGCTCTCCCGCATCGACAGGGTCCGGGGAGCTGTTTTTT. Translating gives CASSSPASTGSGELFF. Supplemented by reference TRBV7-3 and TRBJ2-2, the full variable domain reads GAGVSQTPSNKVTEKGKYVELRCDPISGHTALYWYRQSLGQGPEFLIYFQGTGAADDSGLPNDRFFAVRPEGSVSTLKIQRTERGDSAVYLCASSSPASTGSGELFFGEGSRLTVL.

The chain has TRBV2 and TRBJ2-3; D remains ambiguous. Germline V gene lookup returns CDR1 SNHLY and CDR2 FYNNEI. There are 11 residues in the CDR3. V dropped 5 bases and J dropped 5 bases, with 5 bases sitting between them. CDR3 in DNA: TGTGCCAGCAGTCCAAAAGATACGCAGTATTTT. As protein: CASSPKDTQYF.

The rearrangement joins TRBV4-3 to TRBJ2-2; possible D gene TRBD1, 5 bases. The CDR3 sequence is 19 residues long. The germline CDR1 and CDR2 sequences are LGHNA and YSLEER. V was cut by 0 bases and J by 1 base, with 18 bases left in between. The CDR3, as DNA: TGCGCCAGCAGCCAAGAGCGGTTTATGACAGTCAGGAACACCGGGGAGCTGTTTTTT. This gives the protein CASSQERFMTVRNTGELFF.

This clone has only a few counts. CDR3 region: CASSYQGTEQFF. Written as DNA, the CDR3 is TGTGCCAGCAGTTACCAGGGGACTGAGCAGTTCTTC. This sequence joins TRBV6-6 and TRBJ2-1; possible D gene TRBD1, 6 bases. The V gene lost 2 bases and the J gene lost 9 bases, with 8 bases spanning the gap. This CDR3 comprises 12 residues. Looked up from germline, CDR1 is MNHNY and CDR2 is SVGAGI (reference sequence).

The genes are TRBV7-2 and TRBJ2-3; 9 bases fit TRBD2. This CDR3 is 17 amino acids long. Germline CDR1 SGHTA, CDR2 FQGNSA. Unmatched junction bases numbered 14, after V lost 5 bases and J lost 5 bases. CDR3 residues: CASSPPGEREAGDTQYF. CDR3 DNA: TGTGCCAGCAGCCCTCCGGGTGAGCGGGAGGCTGGAGATACGCAGTATTTT.

V usage is TRBV6-5 and J usage is TRBJ1-1; D unclear. Trimming took 1 base from V and 4 from J, leaving 16 bases between them. Germline lookup yields CDR1 MNHEY and CDR2 SVGAGI. The CDR3 totals 16 residues. CDR3 amino acids: CASSYYSSYEGTEAFF. CDR3 DNA sequence: TGTGCCAGCAGTTACTACAGTAGTTATGAAGGCACTGAAGCTTTCTTT.

The chain uses TRBV5-1 and TRBJ1-1; D is possibly TRBD1 (5 bases). The germline V gene encodes CDR1 SGHRS and CDR2 YFSETQ. V dropped 0 bases and J dropped 2 bases, with 14 bases sitting between them. This CDR3 spans 16 amino acids. The CDR3 region has the DNA TGCGCCAGCAGCTTGGTTAGGGGCCTGACCAACACTGAAGCTTTCTTT. This codes for CASSLVRGLTNTEAFF. Using reference TRBV5-1 and TRBJ1-1 for the parts outside the CDR3, the full variable domain is KAGVTQTPRYLIKTRGQQVTLSCSPISGHRSVSWYQQTPGQGLQFLFEYFSETQRNKGNFPGRFSGRQFSNSRSEMNVSTLELGDSALYLCASSLVRGLTNTEAFFGQGTRLTVV.

CDR3 sequence reads: CASSSRQATNTGELFF. In DNA, the CDR3 is TGTGCCAGCAGCTCTAGACAGGCTACGAACACCGGGGAGCTGTTTTTT. The gene calls are TRBV7-2 and TRBJ2-2; D is possibly TRBD1 (6 bases). CDR3 length: 16 residues. The germline V and J ends were trimmed by 4 bases and 0 bases, with 12 bases remaining between them. In germline, CDR1 is SGHTA, CDR2 FQGNSA.

This sequence joins TRBV20-1 and TRBJ2-3, with D unclear. This CDR3 is 10 amino acids long. With 8 bases removed from V and 6 bases from J, the gap between germline ends came to 9 bases. Germline CDR1 and CDR2: DFQATT and SNEGSKA (reference sequence). The CDR3 loop is CSSVSDTQYF. The CDR3 coding sequence is TGCAGTTCAGTATCGGATACGCAGTATTTT.

This clone was seen more than once but under ten times. The gene calls are TRBV2 and TRBJ1-1, with TRBD1 matching 7 bases. The V and J ends lost 7 bases and 3 bases, in that order; junction bases with no gene match: 5. This CDR3 region has 13 residues. Germline V gene data show CDR1 as SNHLY and CDR2 as FYNNEI. The CDR3 DNA sequence: TGTGCCAGCAAAACAGGGGTGTACACTGAAGCTTTCTTT. Encoded protein: CASKTGVYTEAFF.

The chain joins TRBV28 to TRBJ1-1, with D maybe TRBD1 (6 bases). The germline V gene has CDR1 MDHEN and CDR2 SYDVKM. The CDR3 loop spans 16 amino acids. V lost 4 bases and J 1 base, leaving 16 bases between the germline ends. The CDR3 sequence is CASSSQGRPTNTEAFF. CDR3 coding DNA: TGTGCCAGCAGTTCCCAGGGGCGACCTACGAACACTGAAGCTTTCTTT.

This clone has just one count. This chain joins TRBV18 and TRBJ1-2; 8 bases are a match to TRBD1. This CDR3 spans 15 amino acids. V shed 1 base, J shed 3 bases, and the junction held 4 bases outside the gene matches. The V gene's germline CDR1 is KGHSH and CDR2 LQKENI. The CDR3 DNA reads as TGTGCCAGCTCACCACGTCAGGGGGCGGACTATGGCTACACCTTC. Residues: CASSPRQGADYGYTF.

This clone was seen a few times. The rearrangement links TRBV18 to TRBJ1-1, with D possibly TRBD1 on 6 matching bases. The CDR3 runs 16 residues. The V and J ends lost 3 bases and 5 bases respectively, with 19 bases between them. The V gene's germline CDR1 is KGHSH and CDR2 LQKENI. The CDR3 loop is CASSPLRFQGKTEAFF. The CDR3 coding sequence is TGTGCCAGCTCACCCCTTCGGTTCCAGGGGAAAACTGAAGCTTTCTTT.

The chain employs TRBV4-1 and TRBJ2-5; D gene ambiguous. Per germline, CDR1 MGHRA and CDR2 YSYEKL. V lost 0 bases and J lost 5, with 13 bases in between. The CDR3 contains 15 residues. CDR3 nucleotide sequence: TGCGCCAGCAGCCAAGATGGAACACCCGGGGAGACCCAGTACTTC. This gives the protein CASSQDGTPGETQYF.

The chain employs TRBV27 and TRBJ2-7; D is ambiguous. This CDR3 spans 16 amino acids. The germline gives CDR1 MNHEY, CDR2 SMNVEV (reference sequence). Trimming took off 3 bases at V and 3 bases at J, with 18 bases between the two ends. CDR3 in amino acids: CASSFPSKPNRYEQYF. Here the CDR3 DNA reads TGTGCCAGCAGTTTCCCATCCAAGCCGAATCGCTACGAGCAGTACTTC.

The chain employs TRBV7-3 and TRBJ1-2, with 7 bases fitting TRBD1. Germline CDR1 is SGHTA and CDR2 is FQGTGA. The CDR3 is 13 amino acids. V dropped 5 bases and J dropped 2; count of bases not matched to a gene: 2. In DNA form, the CDR3 reads TGTGCCAGCAGCAAGGGACAGAACTATGGCTACACCTTC. This translates into CASSKGQNYGYTF.

This clone was recorded only once. This chain uses TRBV7-2 with TRBJ1-1; D uncertain. The CDR3 covers 14 residues. Germline V gives CDR1 SGHTA, CDR2 FQGNSA. The germline V and J ends were trimmed by 0 bases and 3 bases, with 8 bases remaining between them. This chain's CDR3 is CASSLAVGDTEAFF. The CDR3 DNA reads TGTGCCAGCAGCTTAGCGGTCGGGGACACTGAAGCTTTCTTT. Based on the CDR3 plus reference TRBV7-2 and TRBJ1-1, the full variable domain is GAGVSQSPSNKVTEKGKDVELRCDPISGHTALYWYRQSLGQGLEFLIYFQGNSAPDKSGLPSDRFSAERTGGSVSTLTIQRTQQEDSAVYLCASSLAVGDTEAFFGQGTRLTVV.

This clone was seen a handful of times. The J gene is TRBJ2-2, the V gene TRBV10-3; possibly TRBD1 for D (5 bases). Germline V gene data show CDR1 as ENHRY and CDR2 as SYGVKD. The length of the CDR3 is 16 residues. Deletions cut 0 bases from V and 4 bases from J, with 12 bases between. This CDR3 reads CAISESGQMGTGELFF. CDR3 sequence (DNA): TGTGCCATCAGTGAGTCGGGGCAGATGGGCACCGGGGAGCTGTTTTTT.

The J gene is TRBJ1-1, the V gene TRBV5-4, with TRBD1 as a possible D gene (5 bases). CDR1 and CDR2 from the germline V gene are SGHNT and YYREEE (reference sequence). The CDR3 extends over 13 amino acids. Trimming took off 0 bases at V and 8 bases at J, with 11 bases between the two ends. CDR3 sequence: CASSLDWGGEAFF. The CDR3 DNA follows: TGTGCCAGCAGCTTGGACTGGGGGGGAGAAGCTTTCTTT.

The chain has TRBV28 and TRBJ1-1; TRBD1 matches 9 bases. Per germline, CDR1 MDHEN and CDR2 SYDVKM. The CDR3 covers 15 residues. V lost 7 bases to trimming and J lost 3 bases; unmatched junction nucleotides: 9. CDR3 in DNA: TGTGCCAGCACCTTCTACAGGGGGCAGGACACTGAAGCTTTCTTT. Translated, it gives CASTFYRGQDTEAFF.

The chain links TRBV28 to TRBJ2-7; maybe TRBD2 (5 bases). This CDR3 has 15 amino acids. The germline V gene encodes CDR1 MDHEN and CDR2 SYDVKM. V lost 1 base, J lost 4 bases, and 14 bases lay in between. CDR3 amino acids: CASSLYGEPSYEQYF. CDR3 coding DNA: TGTGCCAGCAGTTTATACGGGGAGCCCTCTTACGAGCAGTACTTC.

This clone was detected once. The rearrangement uses TRBV27 and TRBJ2-6; the D is unclear. V dropped 4 bases and J dropped 0 bases, with 16 bases sitting between them. CDR1 and CDR2 from the germline V gene are MNHEY and SMNVEV (reference sequence). The CDR3 runs 18 residues. CDR3: CASSSNPPRASGANVLTF. CDR3 DNA sequence: TGTGCCAGCAGTTCGAACCCCCCTCGCGCCTCTGGGGCCAACGTCCTGACTTTC.

A few counts support this clone. The chain recombines TRBV5-6 with TRBJ2-5; a possible D gene is TRBD2 (6 bases). Deletions cut 4 bases from V and 1 base from J, with 11 bases between. The CDR3 is 14 residues long. In germline, CDR1 is SGHDT, CDR2 YYEEEE. CDR3 loop: CASSIGTFQETQYF. The CDR3 DNA reads TGTGCCAGCAGCATCGGGACTTTCCAAGAGACCCAGTACTTC.

The chain couples TRBV9 to TRBJ2-3, with 7 bases lining up with TRBD1. With 3 bases clipped from V and 4 bases from J, the junction kept 5 bases outside the gene matches. The CDR3 is made up of 14 amino acids. Per the germline V gene, CDR1 is SGDLS and CDR2 is YYNGEE. The DNA for the CDR3 is TGTGCCAGCAGCGCTGACAGGGCCGCAGATACGCAGTATTTT. Translation: CASSADRAADTQYF.

The rearrangement joins TRBV28 to TRBJ1-5; the D is unclear. Trimming stripped 5 bases from V and 8 bases from J, with 10 bases between. Germline V lookup: CDR1 MDHEN, CDR2 SYDVKM. The CDR3 extends over 12 amino acids. The CDR3 sequence is CASSPRSEPQHF. The CDR3 DNA sequence: TGTGCCAGCAGTCCAAGGAGTGAGCCCCAGCATTTT.

The gene calls are TRBV5-4 and TRBJ2-5; the D gene is possibly TRBD1 (5 bases). This CDR3 is built from 16 residues. V was shortened by 0 bases and J by 0 bases, with 12 bases between the two germline ends. CDR1 SGHNT and CDR2 YYREEE come from the germline V gene (reference sequence). The CDR3 sequence is CASSLVGSGHQETQYF. The CDR3 nucleotides read TGTGCCAGCAGCTTGGTGGGGTCAGGGCACCAAGAGACCCAGTACTTC.

Only one count was recorded for this clone. The chain recombines TRBV7-2 with TRBJ2-5; no clear D. V lost 4 bases, J lost 5 bases, and 5 bases lay in between. CDR1 is SGHTA, CDR2 FQGNSA, per germline. The CDR3 is made up of 11 amino acids. The CDR3 coding sequence is TGTGCCAGCAGCTATCGGGAGACCCAGTACTTC. Amino acids: CASSYRETQYF.

CDR3 sequence (DNA): TGTGCCAGCACCCCCACGGGGAGGACGTTCTACGAGCAGTACTTC. Translated: CASTPTGRTFYEQYF. The chain uses TRBV28 and TRBJ2-7, with D possibly being TRBD2 (6 bases). Per germline, CDR1 MDHEN and CDR2 SYDVKM. Trimming left V 7 bases short and J 3 bases short, with 19 bases between. The CDR3 length is 15 residues.

The chain employs TRBV2 and TRBJ2-7; 8 nucleotides line up with TRBD1. Germline CDR1 SNHLY, CDR2 FYNNEI. The CDR3 covers 17 residues. V gave up 6 bases and J gave up 2 bases; unmatched junction bases: 15. CDR3 residues: CASSLLAGGEETYEQYF. CDR3 nucleotides: TGTGCCAGCAGCCTTCTCGCAGGGGGCGAGGAAACCTACGAGCAGTACTTC.

The rearrangement uses TRBV30 and TRBJ1-5, with a tentative D call TRBD1 (5 bases). The CDR3 runs to 14 residues. Germline CDR1 GTSNPN, CDR2 SVGIG (reference sequence). Trimming removed 3 bases at V and 4 bases at J, with 13 bases between. The CDR3 loop reads CAWSVDSLNQPQHF. The CDR3 DNA sequence: TGTGCCTGGAGCGTCGACAGTCTAAATCAGCCCCAGCATTTT.

This chain links TRBV15 with TRBJ1-1; no definite D call. The V gene lost 1 base and the J gene lost 2 bases, with 8 bases spanning the gap. The CDR3 has 14 residues. CDR1 is LNHNV and CDR2 is YYDKDF in the germline V gene (reference sequence). For the CDR3, the DNA is TGTGCCACCAGCAGAGCGGGTAGAAACACTGAAGCTTTCTTT. Its protein product is CATSRAGRNTEAFF. Together with reference TRBV15 and TRBJ1-1, the CDR3 gives the full variable domain: DAMVIQNPRYQVTQFGKPVTLSCSQTLNHNVMYWYQQKSSQAPKLLFHYYDKDFNNEADTPDNFQSRRPNTSFCFLDIRSPGLGDTAMYLCATSRAGRNTEAFFGQGTRLTVV.

The chain employs TRBV7-7 and TRBJ2-1; 8 nucleotides agree with TRBD2. The CDR3 spans 12 residues. Germline-derived CDR1 and CDR2 are SSHAT and FNYEAQ (reference sequence). The V and J ends lost 3 bases and 10 bases, in that order; junction bases with no gene match: 2. CDR3 protein: CASSLAGGEQFF. CDR3 sequence (DNA): TGTGCCAGCAGCTTGGCGGGAGGCGAGCAGTTCTTC.